This T cell receptor (beta chain) is from a study of metastatic and nonmetastatic thyroid tumors. On this clone: What it binds is unknown.

With MiXCR, TCRdb called clones anew from the PCR reads. The top ten clones hold roughly 30% of a sample with about 8,000 clones, just under 30% of them seen once. Findings and limits, study-wide: When malignant thyroid tumors were compared with benign nodules, TCR beta diversity was reportedly significantly higher in the malignant tumors. This held in both blood and tumor samples.

No treatment had been given to any patient before thyroid surgery. The CDR3 totals 12 residues. The germline V gene has CDR1 SGHRS and CDR2 YFSETQ. V was pared by 2 bases and J by 2 bases, with 4 bases between. What was sequenced was tumor tissue. V usage is TRBV5-1 and J usage is TRBJ1-1; D is undetermined. This receptor was taken from a female donor with papillary thyroid cancer or a benign thyroid nodule (not recorded which). Some clones in this sample may be carry-over from other donors' samples. The chain's CDR3 is CASSLDNTEAFF. The DNA for the CDR3 is TGCGCCAGCAGCTTAGACAACACTGAAGCTTTCTTT. Full variable domain (outside the CDR3, taken from reference TRBV5-1 and TRBJ1-1): KAGVTQTPRYLIKTRGQQVTLSCSPISGHRSVSWYQQTPGQGLQFLFEYFSETQRNKGNFPGRFSGRQFSNSRSEMNVSTLELGDSALYLCASSLDNTEAFFGQGTRLTVV.